This passage covers 30 T cell receptor beta chains from one sample sequenced in a study of T cell responses to AZD1222 COVID-19 vaccine. Produced via immunoSEQ multiplex PCR; TCRdb's table is partial and in-frame only. The data show 70,000 or so clones, about nine tenths seen once. This material consisted of peripheral blood, taken on day 0 of AZD1222 vaccination. The origin of the receptors is an adult in good health.

The rearrangement links TRBV3-1 (or the pseudogene TRBV3-2) to TRBJ2-5; D might be TRBD1 (5 bases). The germline CDR1 and CDR2 sequences are LGHDT and YNNKEL (reference sequence). Trimming took off 4 bases at V and 5 bases at J, with 11 bases between the two ends. This CDR3 is built from 13 residues. The CDR3 spells CASSRRVSETQYF. In DNA form, the CDR3 reads TGTGCCAGCAGCCGCAGGGTGTCTGAGACCCAGTACTTC.

The chain couples TRBV19 to TRBJ2-3; weak D call: TRBD2 (5 bases). CDR1 and CDR2 (germline): LNHDA, SQIVND (reference sequence). The V end lost 3 bases, the J end lost 4 bases, and 14 bases lay between the germline ends. The CDR3 extends over 15 amino acids. The DNA for the CDR3 is TGTGCCAGTAGTATCGCGGCCGCCGGGGCAGATACGCAGTATTTT. Translating gives CASSIAAAGADTQYF.

V usage is TRBV7-2 and J usage is TRBJ2-4; D is perhaps TRBD1 (6 bases). Trimming removed 3 bases from V and 0 bases from J, with 6 bases in between. This CDR3 comprises 14 residues. Germline assignment: CDR1 SGHTA and CDR2 FQGNSA. The CDR3, as DNA: TGTGCCAGCAGCTTCAGGGGAGCCAAAAACATTCAGTACTTC. This sequence encodes CASSFRGAKNIQYF.

The chain joins TRBV5-4 to TRBJ2-4, with TRBD1 matching 7 bases. The V and J ends lost 3 bases and 6 bases, in that order; junction bases with no gene match: 6. The CDR3 spans 14 residues. Germline lookup yields CDR1 SGHNT and CDR2 YYREEE (reference sequence). CDR3 coding DNA: TGTGCCAGCAGCTCCCCGAGACAGGGAAACATTCAGTACTTC. The encoded protein is CASSSPRQGNIQYF.

This sequence joins TRBV6-2 or TRBV6-3 and TRBJ1-1; D is possibly TRBD1 (5 bases). Germline V gene data show CDR1 as MNHEY and CDR2 as SVGEGT. The CDR3 covers 15 residues. The ends were cut back, 5 bases at V and 7 bases at J, with 20 bases in the middle. CDR3: CASSGAVALEFEAFF. CDR3 sequence (DNA): TGTGCCAGCAGTGGGGCGGTTGCACTAGAGTTTGAAGCTTTCTTT.

The chain employs TRBV18 and TRBJ1-1, with D perhaps matching TRBD1 (6 bases). This CDR3 is built from 18 residues. Germline-derived CDR1 and CDR2 are KGHSH and LQKENI. V dropped 2 bases and J dropped 1 base, with 20 bases sitting between them. CDR3 nucleotides: TGTGCCAGCTCACCAGGAGACGGGGGGCGCGGAAGGAACACTGAAGCTTTCTTT. Translation gives CASSPGDGGRGRNTEAFF.

This chain uses TRBV9 with TRBJ2-2; the D gene is possibly TRBD1 (6 bases). Germline V gives CDR1 SGDLS, CDR2 YYNGEE. V was trimmed by 0 bases and J by 6 bases, leaving 12 bases between them. This CDR3 has 15 amino acids. CDR3 residues: CASSVVGGNAGELFF. The CDR3 bases are TGTGCCAGCAGCGTAGTAGGGGGAAATGCCGGGGAGCTGTTTTTT.

This chain connects TRBV28 to TRBJ1-4; maybe TRBD1 (5 bases). V dropped 6 bases and J dropped 4 bases, with 9 bases sitting between them. The CDR3 runs to 13 residues. CDR1 MDHEN and CDR2 SYDVKM come from the germline V gene. CDR3 in DNA: TGTGCCAGCAGGACAGTCGATAATGAAAAACTGTTTTTT. Its translation is CASRTVDNEKLFF.

The count of this clone is one. This chain joins TRBV30 and TRBJ1-1; D ambiguous. Per the germline V gene, CDR1 is GTSNPN and CDR2 is SVGIG (reference sequence). This CDR3 spans 13 amino acids. The V end was cut by 0 bases, the J end by 6 bases, with 11 bases between. The CDR3 spells CAWSVGNLAEAFF. As DNA, the CDR3 is TGTGCCTGGAGTGTTGGGAATCTCGCTGAAGCTTTCTTT.

This chain connects TRBV6-5 to TRBJ2-1; 8 nucleotides match TRBD2. The V segment lost 0 bases and the J segment 7 bases; nucleotides outside the gene matches: 5. This CDR3 region has 15 residues. Germline V gene sequence: CDR1 MNHEY, CDR2 SVGAGI. CDR3 DNA: TGTGCCAGCAGTTACTCGACAGCGGGAGCAAATGAGCAGTTCTTC. Protein product: CASSYSTAGANEQFF.

The table lists this clone with a few counts. This chain uses TRBV29-1 with TRBJ2-5; the D gene is possibly TRBD1 (6 bases). The germline V and J ends were trimmed by 6 bases and 0 bases, with 14 bases remaining between them. CDR1 and CDR2 (germline): SQVTM, ANQGSEA. This CDR3 spans 14 amino acids. DNA for the CDR3: TGCAGCGTCGCGAAGGGGACATACCAAGAGACCCAGTACTTC. Its protein product is CSVAKGTYQETQYF.

The gene calls are TRBV2 and TRBJ2-1, with 7 bases identical to TRBD2. This CDR3 region has 16 residues. V shed 2 bases and J 0 bases; nucleotides not matched to a gene: 4. Germline CDR1 reads SNHLY; CDR2 reads FYNNEI. The DNA for the CDR3 is TGTGCCAGCAGTGAATCGGGGGGAAGCTCCTACAATGAGCAGTTCTTC. Amino acid sequence: CASSESGGSSYNEQFF.

The rearrangement links TRBV3-1 (or the pseudogene TRBV3-2) to TRBJ2-3, with TRBD1 matching over 7 bases. With V trimmed by 4 bases and J by 5 bases, 6 bases remained unmatched. In germline, CDR1 is LGHDT, CDR2 YNNKEL (reference sequence). There are 14 residues in the CDR3. As DNA, the CDR3 is TGTGCCAGCAGCCGAACACAGGGGATAGATACGCAGTATTTT. Amino acid sequence: CASSRTQGIDTQYF.

This chain links TRBV9 with TRBJ2-7, with D possibly being TRBD1 or TRBD2 (5 bases each). Trimming pared 0 bases from V and 0 bases from J, leaving 7 bases between. CDR1 and CDR2 from the germline V gene are SGDLS and YYNGEE. The CDR3 extends over 14 amino acids. The CDR3 is CASSVAGTSYEQYF. Written as DNA, the CDR3 is TGTGCCAGCAGCGTAGCTGGGACCTCCTACGAGCAGTACTTC.

The rearrangement joins TRBV6-2 or TRBV6-3 to TRBJ1-2; no reliable D call. Germline loops: CDR1 MNHEY, CDR2 SVGEGT. The V and J ends lost 6 bases and 3 bases respectively, with 14 bases between them. The CDR3 is 14 residues long. The CDR3 here is CASSQGGNHYGYTF. CDR3 nucleotides: TGTGCCAGCAGCCAAGGCGGGAACCACTATGGCTACACCTTC.

This clone came up a few times. The gene calls are TRBV28 and TRBJ1-6; weak D call: TRBD1 (5 bases). CDR3 length: 18 residues. V gave up 1 base and J gave up 0 bases, with 13 bases separating them. Germline lookup yields CDR1 MDHEN and CDR2 SYDVKM. This CDR3 reads CASSLYPGISSYNSPLHF. The CDR3 DNA is TGTGCCAGCAGTTTATATCCAGGGATAAGCTCCTATAATTCACCCCTCCACTTT.

The chain joins TRBV19 to TRBJ2-1; D unresolved. V was shortened by 2 bases and J by 7 bases, with 9 bases between the two germline ends. Germline values: CDR1 LNHDA, CDR2 SQIVND (reference sequence). The CDR3 spans 13 residues. CDR3 in amino acids: CASSIRAWNEQFF. For the CDR3, the DNA is TGTGCCAGTAGTATACGAGCGTGGAATGAGCAGTTCTTC.

V and J are TRBV14 and TRBJ1-1; D gene unclear. Germline CDR1 reads SGHDN; CDR2 reads FVKESK. The ends were cut back, 1 base at V and 3 bases at J, with 6 bases in the middle. This CDR3 has 13 residues. The CDR3 DNA sequence: TGTGCCAGCAGCCAAGCGATATACACTGAAGCTTTCTTT. It translates to CASSQAIYTEAFF. Full variable domain (remainder filled in from reference TRBV14 and TRBJ1-1): EAGVTQFPSHSVIEKGQTVTLRCDPISGHDNLYWYRRVMGKEIKFLLHFVKESKQDESGMPNNRFLAERTGGTYSTLKVQPAELEDSGVYFCASSQAIYTEAFFGQGTRLTVV.

The V and J genes are TRBV28 and TRBJ1-3, with TRBD1 as a possible D gene (6 bases). Germline V CDR1 and CDR2: MDHEN, SYDVKM. The CDR3 runs to 16 residues. V dropped 3 bases and J dropped 0 bases, with 12 bases sitting between them. CDR3 region: CASSFSTGISGNTIYF. The CDR3 DNA reads TGTGCCAGCAGTTTTTCTACAGGGATCTCTGGAAACACCATATATTTT.

The CDR3 spells CATSRGDAPLVYNEQFF. CDR3 DNA sequence: TGTGCCACCAGCAGAGGGGACGCCCCTTTGGTCTACAATGAGCAGTTCTTC. V gene TRBV15 combines with J gene TRBJ2-1; perhaps D is TRBD1 or TRBD2 (5 bases each). This CDR3 region has 17 residues. In germline, CDR1 is LNHNV, CDR2 YYDKDF (reference sequence). V shed 1 base and J shed 3 bases, with 16 bases lying between them.

This clone was observed a few times. The chain has TRBV21-1 and TRBJ2-3; the table assigns TRBD2, which was not confirmed against the DNA. TRBV21-1 is recorded as a pseudogene. This CDR3 contains 18 residues. The CDR3 DNA follows: TGTGCCAGCAGCCAACCGAAGACTAGTTACAGAAACGGGGATACGCAGTATTTT. It yields the protein CASSQPKTSYRNGDTQYF.

The gene calls are TRBV5-6 and TRBJ2-7; D is unclear. Trimming cost V 3 bases and J 6 bases, with 10 bases left between them. The CDR3 runs 12 residues. Germline V gene data show CDR1 as SGHDT and CDR2 as YYEEEE. The CDR3 DNA sequence: TGTGCCAGCAGCTACACGAAAGCCGAGCAGTACTTC. Translation: CASSYTKAEQYF.

The chain carries TRBV6-5 and TRBJ1-4; TRBD1 might be the D (6 bases). The length of the CDR3 is 13 residues. CDR1 is MNHEY and CDR2 is SVGAGI in the germline V gene. Deletions cut 8 bases from V and 7 bases from J, with 14 bases between. CDR3 nucleotides: TGTGCCAGCCACAGGGAGTATAGTGAAAAACTGTTTTTT. It encodes CASHREYSEKLFF.

V gene TRBV29-1 combines with J gene TRBJ1-5, with D possibly TRBD1 on 6 matching bases. CDR1 SQVTM and CDR2 ANQGSEA come from the germline V gene. Trimming pared 6 bases from V and 6 bases from J, leaving 18 bases between. The CDR3 has 14 residues. In DNA, the CDR3 is TGCAGCGTCGGGAATACTACAGGGATTCAGCCCCAGCATTTT. Protein product: CSVGNTTGIQPQHF.

The chain carries TRBV7-9 and TRBJ2-7; D call uncertain. V was cut by 1 base and J by 4 bases, with 11 bases left in between. CDR3 length: 14 amino acids. Germline V gene sequence: CDR1 SEHNR, CDR2 FQNEAQ (reference sequence). The CDR3 protein is CASSLGGVVYEQYF. The CDR3 nucleotides are TGTGCCAGCAGCTTAGGTGGGGTGGTGTACGAGCAGTACTTC. The variable domain in full, completed from reference TRBV7-9 and TRBJ2-7, reads DTGVSQNPRHKITKRGQNVTFRCDPISEHNRLYWYRQTLGQGPEFLTYFQNEAQLEKSRLLSDRFSAERPKGSFSTLEIQRTEQGDSAMYLCASSLGGVVYEQYFGPGTRLTVT.

The V gene is TRBV7-3, the J gene TRBJ2-5; D is perhaps TRBD1 or TRBD2 (5 bases each). The V gene lost 4 bases and the J gene lost 3 bases, with 9 bases spanning the gap. The CDR3 length is 13 residues. The V gene's germline CDR1 is SGHTA and CDR2 FQGTGA. The DNA for the CDR3 is TGTGCCAGCAGCTCGGGGACGGAAGAGACCCAGTACTTC. This sequence encodes CASSSGTEETQYF.

The rearrangement uses TRBV3-1 (or the pseudogene TRBV3-2) and TRBJ1-2, with D tentatively TRBD1 (5 bases). Per germline, CDR1 LGHDT and CDR2 YNNKEL (reference sequence). The ends were cut back, 1 base at V and 8 bases at J, with 14 bases in the middle. This CDR3 has 14 residues. CDR3 sequence: CASSQGGGIGGYTF. CDR3 nucleotide sequence: TGTGCCAGCAGCCAAGGTGGGGGAATTGGAGGCTACACCTTC.

The rearrangement joins TRBV19 to TRBJ1-5; 7 positions match TRBD1. The V gene's germline CDR1 is LNHDA and CDR2 SQIVND (reference sequence). V gave up 2 bases and J gave up 6 bases; unmatched junction bases: 10. The CDR3 runs 16 residues. In DNA, the CDR3 is TGTGCCAGTAGTATATCCGGAGGGGGCCGGGGTCAGCCCCAGCATTTT. Protein: CASSISGGGRGQPQHF.

The rearrangement joins TRBV6-2 or TRBV6-3 to TRBJ2-1, with D uncertain. V was clipped by 2 bases and J by 0 bases, with 2 bases between them. The CDR3 has 13 amino acids. CDR1 is MNHEY, CDR2 SVGEGT, per germline. The CDR3 DNA sequence: TGTGCCAGCAGTTACAGCTCCTACAATGAGCAGTTCTTC. Protein sequence: CASSYSSYNEQFF.

The chain links TRBV6-1 to TRBJ2-3; no firm D call. The V gene's germline CDR1 is MNHNS and CDR2 SASEGT. With 4 bases removed from V and 0 bases from J, the gap between germline ends came to 14 bases. The CDR3 consists of 16 residues. The CDR3 DNA follows: TGTGCCAGCAGTGTATACTCAAGCTCTAGCACAGATACGCAGTATTTT. Residues: CASSVYSSSSTDTQYF.